The source of this T cell receptor (beta chain) is a study of stem cell transplantation in POMP-related autoinflammatory disease. About the research overall: Before transplant, CD4+ T cells skewed naive and CD8+ proportions were low.

General study results and limits: Across all analyzed T-cell subsets, patients with PRAID tended toward reduced diversity and increased clonality. Unique TRB V-J gene pairings were limited in number in patients with PRAID.

A word on this clone: Its antigen is unknown.

Repertoires were generated with immunoSEQ multiplex PCR, while TCRdb's copy carries only in-frame clones and drops some. There are some 69,000 clones in the sample; roughly 91% occur only once, and around 0.66% lies in the top ten. PRAID combined immunodeficiency and autoinflammation. Germline V CDR1 and CDR2: MDHEN, SYDVKM. The CDR3 runs to 16 residues. The V gene lost 6 bases and the J gene lost 10 bases, with 28 bases spanning the gap. V is TRBV28 and J is TRBJ2-7; the D gene is possibly TRBD1 (5 bases). This clonotype originated in a human patient with POMP-related autoinflammation and immune dysregulation (PRAID). Some T cells may originate from the graft donor. Sequenced material: CD4+ T cells from PBMCs, taken after stem cell transplantation. The CDR3 DNA follows: TGTGCCAGCAGCATTATGGGGCAGTCCCCCACTCAAAAACAGTACTTC. It specifies CASSIMGQSPTQKQYF.